This T cell receptor beta chain was retrieved from a study of blood T cell repertoires in COVID-19. Study at large: Material from acute and convalescent COVID-19 was sourced from the United States, Italy and Spain. T cells, B-cell-depleted T cells, or PBMCs supplied cDNA or gDNA.

Authors' analysis steps: Amplification from reference gene primers served as the basis for estimated nucleated cell counts. TCRdb's copy holds only in-frame clones and misses some; the assay was immunoSEQ multiplex PCR. Clone size and the V and J calls come from that table; the DNA yielded D and trimming. Here the sample spans about 260,000 clones, 85% to 90% being singletons. The J segment lost 9 bases and the V segment lost 3 bases, leaving 7 bases of the junction unmatched. The CDR3 runs 15 residues. The germline V gene has CDR1 SGDLS and CDR2 YYNGEE. The sequence was obtained from a woman between 35 and 50 years old who had recovered from COVID-19. Specimen: peripheral blood. The chain joins TRBV9 to TRBJ1-6, with 9 positions matching TRBD1. The DNA for the CDR3 is TGTGCCAGCAGCGAACAACAGGGGGCGGGTTCACCCCTCCACTTT. It yields the protein CASSEQQGAGSPLHF. Variable domain in full (rest from reference TRBV9 and TRBJ1-6): DSGVTQTPKHLITATGQRVTLRCSPRSGDLSVYWYQQSLDQGLQFLIQYYNGEERAKGNILERFSAQQFPDLHSELNLSSLELGDSALYFCASSEQQGAGSPLHFGNGTRLTVT.